The following is a TCR beta chain sequence with its context. The clone's antigen remains unknown. Base qualities are not at hand, and no much larger clone is one base apart. This sample was included in a study of T cell changes during pregnancy in multiple sclerosis (dated by TCRdb to about 2019). In the study overall: Changes in the T cell repertoire over the course of pregnancy were examined in this study in women with multiple sclerosis.

Library preparation employed the immunoSEQ multiplex PCR assay. TCRdb provides this immuneACCESS table in a form limited to in-frame rearrangements. Some clones are lacking; in checked studies, under half of them reflect an unresolved V gene, and why the rest are absent is not known. This sample is represented by about 55,000 clones; roughly 93% of them were singletons. Around 3.7% of the sample comes from the top ten. The origin of this receptor is a female donor with multiple sclerosis, enrolled in a pregnancy study. Here the sequenced sample was CD8+ T cells from peripheral blood mononuclear cells, taken in the second trimester of pregnancy.

The bases read TGTGCCAGCAGCTTGGTGGACAGTTACACTGAAGCTTTCTTT. Translated, it gives CASSLVDSYTEAFF. The sequence is built from TRBV5-5 and TRBJ1-1, and perhaps TRBD1 as D gene, on 6 matching bases. V loses 0 bases of germline sequence and J loses 3 bases, and the interval between the two ends is 9 bases. The germline V gene (reference sequence) provides CDR1 SGHKS and CDR2 YYEKEE. CDR3 length: 14 amino acids, cysteine to phenylalanine. The retained sequence is limited to the CDR3, 42 bases, with the frame set at the first base.